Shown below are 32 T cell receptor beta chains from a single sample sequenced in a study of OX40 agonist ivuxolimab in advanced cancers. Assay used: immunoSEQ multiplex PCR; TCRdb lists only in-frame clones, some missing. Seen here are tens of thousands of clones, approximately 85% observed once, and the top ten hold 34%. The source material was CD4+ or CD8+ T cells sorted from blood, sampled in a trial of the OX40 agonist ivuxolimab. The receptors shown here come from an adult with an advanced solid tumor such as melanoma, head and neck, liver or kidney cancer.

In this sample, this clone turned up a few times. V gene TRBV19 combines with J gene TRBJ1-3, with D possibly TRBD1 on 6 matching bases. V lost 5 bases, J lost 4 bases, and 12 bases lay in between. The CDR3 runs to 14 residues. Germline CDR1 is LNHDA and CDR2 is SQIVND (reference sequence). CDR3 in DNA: TGTGCCAGTAGTGGCCGGGACACAGGAAACACCATATATTTT. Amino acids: CASSGRDTGNTIYF.

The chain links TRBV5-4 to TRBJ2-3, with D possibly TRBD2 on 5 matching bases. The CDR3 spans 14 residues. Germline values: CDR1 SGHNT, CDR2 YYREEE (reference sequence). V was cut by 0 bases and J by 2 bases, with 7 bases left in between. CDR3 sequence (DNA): TGTGCCAGCAGCTTGGGAGGGATCACAGATACGCAGTATTTT. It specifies CASSLGGITDTQYF.

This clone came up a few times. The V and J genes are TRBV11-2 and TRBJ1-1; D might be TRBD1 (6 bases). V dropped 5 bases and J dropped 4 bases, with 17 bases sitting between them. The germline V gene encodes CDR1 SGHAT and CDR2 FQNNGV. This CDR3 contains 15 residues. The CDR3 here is CASSPDPGAITEAFF. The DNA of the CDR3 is TGTGCCAGCAGCCCGGATCCAGGGGCAATCACTGAAGCTTTCTTT.

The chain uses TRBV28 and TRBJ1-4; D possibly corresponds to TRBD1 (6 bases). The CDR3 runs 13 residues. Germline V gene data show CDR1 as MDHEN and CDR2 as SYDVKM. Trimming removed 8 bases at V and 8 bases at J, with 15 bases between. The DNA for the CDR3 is TGTGCCAGCGGCCTGGGGACATGGGAAAAACTGTTTTTT. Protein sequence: CASGLGTWEKLFF.

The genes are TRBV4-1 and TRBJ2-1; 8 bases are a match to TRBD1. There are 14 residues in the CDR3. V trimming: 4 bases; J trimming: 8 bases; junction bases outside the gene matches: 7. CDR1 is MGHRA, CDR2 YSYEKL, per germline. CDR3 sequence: CASSLRTGSDEQFF. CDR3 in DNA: TGCGCCAGCAGCCTCCGGACAGGGAGCGATGAGCAGTTCTTC.

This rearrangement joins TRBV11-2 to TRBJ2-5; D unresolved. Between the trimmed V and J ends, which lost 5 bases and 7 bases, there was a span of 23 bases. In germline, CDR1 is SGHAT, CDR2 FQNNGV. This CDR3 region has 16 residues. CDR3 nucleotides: TGTGCCAGCAGCCCCTCTCCGAAGCGCCCTTCGGGGACCCAGTACTTC. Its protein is CASSPSPKRPSGTQYF.

The CDR3 loop reads CASSPYMPPGNEQFF. As DNA, the CDR3 is TGTGCCAGCAGCCCTTACATGCCACCGGGGAATGAGCAGTTCTTC. The gene calls are TRBV6-4 and TRBJ2-1, with D perhaps matching TRBD2 (5 bases). The germline V and J ends were trimmed by 6 bases and 7 bases, with 19 bases remaining between them. The length of the CDR3 is 15 residues. Germline V lookup: CDR1 MRHNA, CDR2 SNTAGT.

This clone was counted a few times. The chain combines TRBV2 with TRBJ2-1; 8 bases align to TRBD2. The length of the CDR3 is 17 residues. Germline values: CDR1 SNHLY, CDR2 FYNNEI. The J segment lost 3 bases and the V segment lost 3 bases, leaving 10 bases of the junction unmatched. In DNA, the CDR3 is TGTGCCAGCAGTGACTTTATGGCGGGGGGACACTACAATGAGCAGTTCTTC. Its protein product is CASSDFMAGGHYNEQFF.

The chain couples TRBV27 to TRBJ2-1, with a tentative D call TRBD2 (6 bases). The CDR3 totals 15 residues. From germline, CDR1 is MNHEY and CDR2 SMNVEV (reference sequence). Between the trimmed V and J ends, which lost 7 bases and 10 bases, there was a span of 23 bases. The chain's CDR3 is CASTTTLTSYREQFF. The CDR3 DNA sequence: TGTGCCAGCACCACTACCCTGACTAGTTATCGGGAGCAGTTCTTC.

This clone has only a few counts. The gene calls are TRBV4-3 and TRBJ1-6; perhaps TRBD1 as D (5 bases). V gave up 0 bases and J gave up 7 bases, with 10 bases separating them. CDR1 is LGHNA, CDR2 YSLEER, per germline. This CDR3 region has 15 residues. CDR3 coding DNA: TGCGCCAGCAGCCAAGATCGGGGGGAAAATTCACCCCTCCACTTT. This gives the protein CASSQDRGENSPLHF.

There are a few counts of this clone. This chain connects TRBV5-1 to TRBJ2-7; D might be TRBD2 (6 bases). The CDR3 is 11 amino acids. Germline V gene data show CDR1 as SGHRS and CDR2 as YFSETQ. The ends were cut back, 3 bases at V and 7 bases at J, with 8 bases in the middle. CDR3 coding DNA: TGCGCCAGCAGCTCCGCGGGGGAGCAGTACTTC. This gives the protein CASSSAGEQYF.

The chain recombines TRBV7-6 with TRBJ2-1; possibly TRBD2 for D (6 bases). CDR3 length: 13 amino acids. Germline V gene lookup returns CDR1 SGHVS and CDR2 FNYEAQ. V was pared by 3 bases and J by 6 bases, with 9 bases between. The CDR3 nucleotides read TGTGCCAGCAGCTTCGGGAGCTTCAATGAGCAGTTCTTC. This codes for CASSFGSFNEQFF.

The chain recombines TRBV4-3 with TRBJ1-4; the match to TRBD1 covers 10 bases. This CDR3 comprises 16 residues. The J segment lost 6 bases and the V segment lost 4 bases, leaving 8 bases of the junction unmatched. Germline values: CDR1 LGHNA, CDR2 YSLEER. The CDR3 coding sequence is TGCGCCAGCAGCCGCTGGACAGGGGGTACCGATGAAAAACTGTTTTTT. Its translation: CASSRWTGGTDEKLFF.

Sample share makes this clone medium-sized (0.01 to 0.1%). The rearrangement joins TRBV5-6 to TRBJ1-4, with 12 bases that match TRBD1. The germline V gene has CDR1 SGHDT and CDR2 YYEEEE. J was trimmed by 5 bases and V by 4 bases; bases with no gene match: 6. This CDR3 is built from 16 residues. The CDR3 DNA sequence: TGTGCCAGCAGCACCGGGACAGGGGGCGCAAATGAAAAACTGTTTTTT. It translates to CASSTGTGGANEKLFF.

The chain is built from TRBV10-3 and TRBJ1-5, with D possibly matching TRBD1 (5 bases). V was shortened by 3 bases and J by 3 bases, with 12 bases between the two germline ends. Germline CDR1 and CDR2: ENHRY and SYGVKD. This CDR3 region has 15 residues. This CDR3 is CAISDRDPYNQPQHF. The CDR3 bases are TGTGCCATCAGTGACAGGGATCCCTACAATCAGCCCCAGCATTTT.

CDR3 DNA: TGTGCCAGCAGTCCGCCTGGGCGGGAGACCCAGTACTTC. Protein product: CASSPPGRETQYF. This chain links TRBV6-5 with TRBJ2-5; D ambiguous. V was clipped by 5 bases and J by 5 bases, with 12 bases between them. The germline V gene encodes CDR1 MNHEY and CDR2 SVGAGI. This CDR3 has 13 residues.

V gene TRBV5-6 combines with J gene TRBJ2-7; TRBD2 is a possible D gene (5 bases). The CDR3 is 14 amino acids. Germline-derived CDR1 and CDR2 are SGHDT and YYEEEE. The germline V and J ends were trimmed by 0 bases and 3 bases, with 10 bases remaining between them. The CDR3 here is CASSLAGIYYEQYF. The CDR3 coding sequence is TGTGCCAGCAGCTTGGCCGGGATTTACTACGAGCAGTACTTC. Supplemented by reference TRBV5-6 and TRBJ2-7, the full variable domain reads DAGVTQSPTHLIKTRGQQVTLRCSPKSGHDTVSWYQQALGQGPQFIFQYYEEEERQRGNFPDRFSGHQFPNYSSELNVNALLLGDSALYLCASSLAGIYYEQYFGPGTRLTVT.

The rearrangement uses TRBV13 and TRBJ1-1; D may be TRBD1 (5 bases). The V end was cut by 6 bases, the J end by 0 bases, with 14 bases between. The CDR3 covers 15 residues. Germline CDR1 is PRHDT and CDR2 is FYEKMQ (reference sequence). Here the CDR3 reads CASRFRGGMNTEAFF. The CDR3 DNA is TGTGCCAGCAGATTCCGCGGGGGGATGAACACTGAAGCTTTCTTT. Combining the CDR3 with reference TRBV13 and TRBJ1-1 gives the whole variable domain AAGVIQSPRHLIKEKRETATLKCYPIPRHDTVYWYQQGPGQDPQFLISFYEKMQSDKGSIPDRFSAQQFSDYHSELNMSSLELGDSALYFCASRFRGGMNTEAFFGQGTRLTVV.

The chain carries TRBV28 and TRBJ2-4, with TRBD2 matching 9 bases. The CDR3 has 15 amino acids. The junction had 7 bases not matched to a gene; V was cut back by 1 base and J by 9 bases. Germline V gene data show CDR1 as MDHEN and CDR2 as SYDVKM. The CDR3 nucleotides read TGTGCCAGCAGTTTATTTGCGGGAGGGGATGGCATTCAGTACTTC. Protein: CASSLFAGGDGIQYF.

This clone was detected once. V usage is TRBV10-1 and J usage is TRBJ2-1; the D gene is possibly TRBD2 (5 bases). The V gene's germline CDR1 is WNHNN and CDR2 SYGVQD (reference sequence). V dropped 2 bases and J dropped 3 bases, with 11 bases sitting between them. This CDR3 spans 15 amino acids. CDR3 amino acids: CASSEGETLYNEQFF. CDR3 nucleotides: TGCGCCAGCAGTGAGGGGGAGACACTCTACAATGAGCAGTTCTTC.

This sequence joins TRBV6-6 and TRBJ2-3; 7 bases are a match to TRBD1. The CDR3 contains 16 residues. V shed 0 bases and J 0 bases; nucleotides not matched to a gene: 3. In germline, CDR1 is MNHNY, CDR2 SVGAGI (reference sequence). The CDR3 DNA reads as TGTGCCAGCAGTTACTCGGGACAGATAAGCACAGATACGCAGTATTTT. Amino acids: CASSYSGQISTDTQYF.

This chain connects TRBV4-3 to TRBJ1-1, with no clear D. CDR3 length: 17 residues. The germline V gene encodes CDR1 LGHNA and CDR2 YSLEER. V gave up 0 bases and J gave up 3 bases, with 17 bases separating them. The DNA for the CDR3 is TGCGCCAGCAGCCAAGATCGGGGTGTAAGGACCCACACTGAAGCTTTCTTT. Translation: CASSQDRGVRTHTEAFF.

CDR3 in DNA: TGTGCCAGCAGCGTTACAGGGAGGGACGAGCAGTACTTC. The encoded protein is CASSVTGRDEQYF. V gene TRBV9 combines with J gene TRBJ2-7; maybe TRBD2 (7 bases). Trimming stripped 2 bases from V and 5 bases from J, with 11 bases between. The CDR3 runs 13 residues. Germline CDR1 and CDR2: SGDLS and YYNGEE.

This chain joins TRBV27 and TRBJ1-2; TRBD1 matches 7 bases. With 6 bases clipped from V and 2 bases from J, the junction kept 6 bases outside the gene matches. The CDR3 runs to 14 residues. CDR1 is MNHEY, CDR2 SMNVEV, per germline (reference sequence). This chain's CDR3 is CASSPGQLNYGYTF. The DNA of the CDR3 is TGTGCCAGCAGCCCGGGACAGTTGAACTATGGCTACACCTTC.

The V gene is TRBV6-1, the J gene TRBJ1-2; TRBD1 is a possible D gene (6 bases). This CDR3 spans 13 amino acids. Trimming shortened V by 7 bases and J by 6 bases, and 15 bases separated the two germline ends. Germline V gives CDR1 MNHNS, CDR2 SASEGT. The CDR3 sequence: CASTPRQGHGYTF. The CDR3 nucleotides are TGTGCCAGCACCCCCCGCCAGGGGCATGGCTACACCTTC.

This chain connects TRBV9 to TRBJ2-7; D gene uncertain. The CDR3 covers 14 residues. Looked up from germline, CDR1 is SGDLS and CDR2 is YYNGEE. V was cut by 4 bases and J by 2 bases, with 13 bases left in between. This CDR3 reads CASSFGDKAYEQYF. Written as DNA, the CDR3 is TGTGCCAGCAGCTTTGGCGACAAGGCCTACGAGCAGTACTTC.

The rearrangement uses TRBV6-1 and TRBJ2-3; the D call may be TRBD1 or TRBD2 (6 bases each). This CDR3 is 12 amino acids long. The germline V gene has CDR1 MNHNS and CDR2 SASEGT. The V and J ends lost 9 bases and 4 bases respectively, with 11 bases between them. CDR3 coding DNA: TGTGCCAGTGAGGGGGGACCAGATACGCAGTATTTT. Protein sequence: CASEGGPDTQYF.

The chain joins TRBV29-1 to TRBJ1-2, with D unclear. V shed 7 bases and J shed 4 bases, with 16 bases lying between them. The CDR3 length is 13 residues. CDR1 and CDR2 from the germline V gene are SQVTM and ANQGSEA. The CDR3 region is CSAQSQAVYGYTF. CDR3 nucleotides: TGCAGCGCCCAAAGCCAGGCCGTCTATGGCTACACCTTC. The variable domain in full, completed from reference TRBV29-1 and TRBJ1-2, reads SAVISQKPSRDICQRGTSLTIQCQVDSQVTMMFWYRQQPGQSLTLIATANQGSEATYESGFVIDKFPISRPNLTFSTLTVSNMSPEDSSIYLCSAQSQAVYGYTFGSGTRLTVV.

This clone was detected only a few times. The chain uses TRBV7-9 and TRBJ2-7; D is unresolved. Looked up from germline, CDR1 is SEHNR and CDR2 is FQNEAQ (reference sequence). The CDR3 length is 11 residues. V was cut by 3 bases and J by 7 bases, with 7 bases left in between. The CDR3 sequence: CASSLEREQYF. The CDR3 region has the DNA TGTGCCAGCAGCTTGGAGAGGGAGCAGTACTTC. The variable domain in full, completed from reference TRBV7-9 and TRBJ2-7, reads DTGVSQNPRHKITKRGQNVTFRCDPISEHNRLYWYRQTLGQGPEFLTYFQNEAQLEKSRLLSDRFSAERPKGSFSTLEIQRTEQGDSAMYLCASSLEREQYFGPGTRLTVT.

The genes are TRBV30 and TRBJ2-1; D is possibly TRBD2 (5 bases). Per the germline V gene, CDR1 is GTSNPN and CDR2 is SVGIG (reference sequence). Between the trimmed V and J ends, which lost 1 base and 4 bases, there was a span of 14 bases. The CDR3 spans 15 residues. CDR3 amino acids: CAWSAEGGPYNEQFF. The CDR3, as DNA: TGTGCCTGGAGTGCAGAAGGAGGTCCGTACAATGAGCAGTTCTTC.

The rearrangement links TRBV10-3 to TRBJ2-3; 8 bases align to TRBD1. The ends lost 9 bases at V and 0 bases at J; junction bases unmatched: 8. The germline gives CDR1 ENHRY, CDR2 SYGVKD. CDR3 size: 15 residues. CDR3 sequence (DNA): TGTGCCATAACGACAGGGGACCCTAGCACAGATACGCAGTATTTT. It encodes CAITTGDPSTDTQYF.

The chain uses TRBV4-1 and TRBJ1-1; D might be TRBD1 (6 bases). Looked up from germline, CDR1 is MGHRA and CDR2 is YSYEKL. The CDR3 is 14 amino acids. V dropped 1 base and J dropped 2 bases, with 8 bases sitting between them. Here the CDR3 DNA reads TGCGCCAGCAGCCAAGGGACAGCAAACACTGAAGCTTTCTTT. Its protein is CASSQGTANTEAFF.